This TCR beta chain was observed in a study of blood T cells in healthy people across ages. Together with a sample-barcoded 5' primer, a J-beta primer mix was included in a second PCR lasting about 7 to 11 cycles. TCRdb fed the 5' RACE reads into MiXCR, producing one record per CDR3 protein. The top ten clones hold more than 20% of a sample with over 1,500,000 distinct CDR3 sequences, 30% to 40% of them seen once. From germline, CDR1 is SGHTA and CDR2 FQGTGA. CDR3 length: 14 amino acids. The TCR originated in a human donor in good health. V and J are TRBV7-3 and TRBJ2-4; 9 bases agree with TRBD1. The J call may be faulty, since TRBJ2-7 better matches the DNA end. The specimen sequenced was blood. This CDR3 is CASSLLGQGSEQYF. The CDR3 DNA reads as TGTGCCAGCAGCTTATTGGGACAGGGCTCCGAGCAGTACTTC.